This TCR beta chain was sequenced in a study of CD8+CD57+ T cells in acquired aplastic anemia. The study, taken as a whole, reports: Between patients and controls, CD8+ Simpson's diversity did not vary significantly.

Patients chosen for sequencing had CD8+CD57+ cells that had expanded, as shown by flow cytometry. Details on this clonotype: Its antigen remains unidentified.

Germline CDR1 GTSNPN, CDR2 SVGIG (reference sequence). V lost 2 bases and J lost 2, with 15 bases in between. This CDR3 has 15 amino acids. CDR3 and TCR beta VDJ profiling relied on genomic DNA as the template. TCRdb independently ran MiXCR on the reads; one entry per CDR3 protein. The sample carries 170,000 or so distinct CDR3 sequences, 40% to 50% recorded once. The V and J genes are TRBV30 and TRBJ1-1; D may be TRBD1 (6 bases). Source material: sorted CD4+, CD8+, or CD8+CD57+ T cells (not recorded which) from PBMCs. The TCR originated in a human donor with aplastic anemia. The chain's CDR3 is CAWSMGAALNTEAFF. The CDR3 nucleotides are TGTGCCTGGAGTATGGGGGCAGCCTTAAACACTGAAGCTTTCTTT.